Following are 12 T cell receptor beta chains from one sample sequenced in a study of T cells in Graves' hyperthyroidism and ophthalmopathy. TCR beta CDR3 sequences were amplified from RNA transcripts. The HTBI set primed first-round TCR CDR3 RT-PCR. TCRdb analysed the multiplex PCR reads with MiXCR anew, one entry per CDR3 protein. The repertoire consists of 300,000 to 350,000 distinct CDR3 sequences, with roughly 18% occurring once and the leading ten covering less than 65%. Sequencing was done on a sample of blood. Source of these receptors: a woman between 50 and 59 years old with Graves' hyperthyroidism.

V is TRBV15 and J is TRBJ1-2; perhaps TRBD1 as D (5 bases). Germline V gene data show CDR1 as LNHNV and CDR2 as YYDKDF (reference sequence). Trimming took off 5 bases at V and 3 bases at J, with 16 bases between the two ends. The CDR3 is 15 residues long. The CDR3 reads CATSHRGRVDYGYTF. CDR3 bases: TGTGCCACCAGCCACCGGGGCCGGGTAGACTATGGCTACACCTTC. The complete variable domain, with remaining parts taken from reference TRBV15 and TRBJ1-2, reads DAMVIQNPRYQVTQFGKPVTLSCSQTLNHNVMYWYQQKSSQAPKLLFHYYDKDFNNEADTPDNFQSRRPNTSFCFLDIRSPGLGDTAMYLCATSHRGRVDYGYTFGSGTRLTVV.

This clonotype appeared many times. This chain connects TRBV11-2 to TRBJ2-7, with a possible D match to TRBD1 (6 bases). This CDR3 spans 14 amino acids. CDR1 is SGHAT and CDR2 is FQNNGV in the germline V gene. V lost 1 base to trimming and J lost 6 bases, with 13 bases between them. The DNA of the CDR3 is TGTGCCAGCAGCTTAGGGACACAGGGTCGCGAGCAGTACTTC. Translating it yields CASSLGTQGREQYF.

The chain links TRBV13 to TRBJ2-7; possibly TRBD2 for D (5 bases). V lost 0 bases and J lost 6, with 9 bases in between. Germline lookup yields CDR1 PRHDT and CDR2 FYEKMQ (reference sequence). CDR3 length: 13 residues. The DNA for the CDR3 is TGTGCCAGCAGCTTAGGCGGGGTGGGCGAGCAGTACGTC. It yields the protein CASSLGGVGEQYV.

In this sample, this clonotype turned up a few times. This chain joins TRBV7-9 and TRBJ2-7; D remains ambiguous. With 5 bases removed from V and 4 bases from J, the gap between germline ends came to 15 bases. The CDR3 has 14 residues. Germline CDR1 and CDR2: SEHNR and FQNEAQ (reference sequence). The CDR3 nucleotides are TGTGCCAGCAGCCTTACGGATCTATTTTACGAGCAGTACGTC. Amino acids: CASSLTDLFYEQYV.

The CDR3 here is CASSLVDGDNEQFF. CDR3 nucleotide sequence: TGTGCCAGCAGTTTAGTGGACGGGGATAATGAGCAGTTCTTC. The chain links TRBV28 to TRBJ2-1, with D possibly TRBD2 on 5 matching bases. CDR3 length: 14 amino acids. The germline gives CDR1 MDHEN, CDR2 SYDVKM. V shed 2 bases and J shed 7 bases, with 12 bases lying between them.

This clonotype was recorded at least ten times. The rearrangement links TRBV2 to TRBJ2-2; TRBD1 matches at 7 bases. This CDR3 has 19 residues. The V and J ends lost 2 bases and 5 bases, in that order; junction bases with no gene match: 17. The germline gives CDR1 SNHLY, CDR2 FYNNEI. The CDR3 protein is CASSESQGKGAKGTGELFF. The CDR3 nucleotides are TGTGCCAGCAGTGAATCACAGGGAAAGGGGGCGAAAGGTACCGGGGAGCTGTTTTTT. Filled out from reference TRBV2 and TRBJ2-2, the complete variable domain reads EPEVTQTPSHQVTQMGQEVILRCVPISNHLYFYWYRQILGQKVEFLVSFYNNEISEKSEIFDDQFSVERPDGSNFTLKIRSTKLEDSAMYFCASSESQGKGAKGTGELFFGEGSRLTVL.

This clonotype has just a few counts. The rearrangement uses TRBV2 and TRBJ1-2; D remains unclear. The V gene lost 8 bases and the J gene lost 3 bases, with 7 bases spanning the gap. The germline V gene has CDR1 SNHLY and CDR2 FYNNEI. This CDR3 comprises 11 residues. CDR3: CASGSYYGYTF. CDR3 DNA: TGTGCCAGCGGGAGTTACTATGGCTACACCTTC.

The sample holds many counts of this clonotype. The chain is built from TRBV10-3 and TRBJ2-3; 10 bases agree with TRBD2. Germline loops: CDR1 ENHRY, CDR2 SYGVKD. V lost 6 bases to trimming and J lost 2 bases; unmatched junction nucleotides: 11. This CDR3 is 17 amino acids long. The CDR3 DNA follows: TGTGCCATCAGCCGTAACGCAGCGGGAGGGAACACAGATACGCAGTATTTT. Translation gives CAISRNAAGGNTDTQYF.

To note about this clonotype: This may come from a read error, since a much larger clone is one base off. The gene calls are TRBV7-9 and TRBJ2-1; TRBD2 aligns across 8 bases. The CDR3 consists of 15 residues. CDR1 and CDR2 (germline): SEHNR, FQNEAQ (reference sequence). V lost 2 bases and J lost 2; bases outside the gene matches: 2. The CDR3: CASSLPGLAYNEQFF. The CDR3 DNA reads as TGTGCCAGCAGCTTACCGGGACTAGCCTACAATGAGCAGTTCTTC.

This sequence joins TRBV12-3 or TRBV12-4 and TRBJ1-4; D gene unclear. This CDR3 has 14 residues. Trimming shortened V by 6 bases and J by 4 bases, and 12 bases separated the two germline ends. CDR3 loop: CASSLKGGNEKLFF. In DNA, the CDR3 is TGTGCCAGCAGCCTCAAGGGAGGTAATGAAAAACTGTTTTTT.

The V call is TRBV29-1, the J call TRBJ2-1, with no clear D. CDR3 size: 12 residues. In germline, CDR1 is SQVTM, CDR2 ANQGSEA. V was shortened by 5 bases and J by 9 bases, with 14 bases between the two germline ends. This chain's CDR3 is CSVTIDRSEQFF. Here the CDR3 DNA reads TGCAGCGTTACTATCGACCGCAGTGAGCAGTTCTTC.

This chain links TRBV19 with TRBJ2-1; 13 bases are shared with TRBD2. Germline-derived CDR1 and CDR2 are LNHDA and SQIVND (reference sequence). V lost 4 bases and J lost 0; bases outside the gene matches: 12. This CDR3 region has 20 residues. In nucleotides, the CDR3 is TGTGCCAGTAGTACGATGGCCCTGGGACTAGCGGGGAGCTCCTACAATGAGCAGTTCTTC. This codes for CASSTMALGLAGSSYNEQFF.